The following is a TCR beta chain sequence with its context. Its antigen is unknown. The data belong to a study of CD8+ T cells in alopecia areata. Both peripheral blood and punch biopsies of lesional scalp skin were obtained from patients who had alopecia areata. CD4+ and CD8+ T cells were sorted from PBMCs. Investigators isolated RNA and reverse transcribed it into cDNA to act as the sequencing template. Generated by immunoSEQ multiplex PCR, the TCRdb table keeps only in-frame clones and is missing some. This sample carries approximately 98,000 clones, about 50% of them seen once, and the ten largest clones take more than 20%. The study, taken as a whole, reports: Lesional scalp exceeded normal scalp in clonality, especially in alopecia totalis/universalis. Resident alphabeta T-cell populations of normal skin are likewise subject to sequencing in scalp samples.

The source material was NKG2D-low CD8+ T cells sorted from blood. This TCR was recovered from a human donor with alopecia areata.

Here the CDR3 DNA reads TGCGCCAGCAGCCACCACCCTACCCGGACTAGCGGAGCCACAGATACGCAGTATTTT. It is translated as CASSHHPTRTSGATDTQYF. The chain couples TRBV4-1 to TRBJ2-3; 10 nucleotides align to TRBD2. The CDR3 consists of 19 residues. With 3 bases clipped from V and 2 bases from J, the junction kept 14 bases outside the gene matches. Per the germline V gene, CDR1 is MGHRA and CDR2 is YSYEKL.